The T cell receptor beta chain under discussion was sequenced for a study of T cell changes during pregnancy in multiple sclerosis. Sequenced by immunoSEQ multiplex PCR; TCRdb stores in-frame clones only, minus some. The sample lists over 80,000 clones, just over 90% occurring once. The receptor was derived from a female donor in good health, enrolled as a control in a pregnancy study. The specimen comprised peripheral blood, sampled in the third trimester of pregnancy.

CDR3 nucleotide sequence: TGTGCCAGCCGGGAGACAGAGAACACTGAAGCTTTCTTT. Translating it yields CASRETENTEAFF. V usage is TRBV6-4 and J usage is TRBJ1-1; a possible D gene is TRBD1 (5 bases). This CDR3 region has 13 residues. CDR1 is MRHNA, CDR2 SNTAGT, per germline. V was clipped by 8 bases and J by 1 base, with 11 bases between them.